Below, one TCR beta chain is given with its context. Its specificity is unknown. This CDR3 contains 15 residues. Trimming left V 2 bases short and J 0 bases short, with 8 bases between. Germline V gene lookup returns CDR1 MDHEN and CDR2 SYDVKM. Profiling relied on immunoSEQ multiplex PCR, and the TCRdb table lists in-frame clones only, not all of them. In the table there are 20,000 or so clones, 84% of which are singletons. The data derive from a study of EBV T-cell therapy then PD-1 blockade in nasopharyngeal carcinoma. Treatment indicated: AdE1-LMPpoly-expanded autologous EBV-specific T-cell therapy followed by anti-PD-1 nivolumab.

Sequencing used CD8+ T cells from blood, obtained at roughly day 60 from a patient whose treatment included autologous EBV-specific T cells and nivolumab. The sequence was obtained from a man aged 40-55 years with nasopharyngeal carcinoma. The rearrangement joins TRBV28 to TRBJ2-4; D is unclear. As DNA, the CDR3 is TGTGCCAGCAGTTTAGGGTATATAGCCAAAAACATTCAGTACTTC. As protein: CASSLGYIAKNIQYF.